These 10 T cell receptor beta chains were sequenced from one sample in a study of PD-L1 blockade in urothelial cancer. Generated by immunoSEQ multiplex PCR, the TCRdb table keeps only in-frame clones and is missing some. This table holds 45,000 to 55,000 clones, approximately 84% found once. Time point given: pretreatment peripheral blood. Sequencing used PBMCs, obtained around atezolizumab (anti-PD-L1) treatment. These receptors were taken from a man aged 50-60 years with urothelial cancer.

The CDR3 nucleotides are TGTGCCAGCGGTTCGGGACAATTCTTCACAGATACGCAGTATTTT. Amino acid sequence: CASGSGQFFTDTQYF. The chain joins TRBV7-6 to TRBJ2-3, with a possible D match to TRBD1 (6 bases). Germline CDR1 is SGHVS and CDR2 is FNYEAQ. V was shortened by 8 bases and J by 2 bases, with 17 bases between the two germline ends. The CDR3 loop spans 15 amino acids.

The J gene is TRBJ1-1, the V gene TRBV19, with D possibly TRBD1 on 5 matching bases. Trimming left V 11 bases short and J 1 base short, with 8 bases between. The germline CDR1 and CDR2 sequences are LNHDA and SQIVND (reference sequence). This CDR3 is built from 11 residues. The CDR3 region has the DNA TGTGCCGCCAGGGAGAACACTGAAGCTTTCTTT. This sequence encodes CAARENTEAFF.

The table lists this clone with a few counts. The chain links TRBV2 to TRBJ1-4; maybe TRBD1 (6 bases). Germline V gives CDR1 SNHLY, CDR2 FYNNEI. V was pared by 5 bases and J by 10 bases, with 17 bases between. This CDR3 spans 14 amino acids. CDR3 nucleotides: TGTGCCAGCAGTACACAGGGACATTCTGGAAAACTGTTTTTT. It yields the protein CASSTQGHSGKLFF. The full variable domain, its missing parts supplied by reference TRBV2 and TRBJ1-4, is EPEVTQTPSHQVTQMGQEVILRCVPISNHLYFYWYRQILGQKVEFLVSFYNNEISEKSEIFDDQFSVERPDGSNFTLKIRSTKLEDSAMYFCASSTQGHSGKLFFGSGTQLSVL.

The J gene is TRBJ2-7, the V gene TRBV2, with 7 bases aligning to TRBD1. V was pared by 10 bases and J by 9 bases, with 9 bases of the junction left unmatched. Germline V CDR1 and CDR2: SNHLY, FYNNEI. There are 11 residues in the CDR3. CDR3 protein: CATDRPPGQYF. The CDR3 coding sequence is TGTGCCACGGACAGGCCCCCCGGGCAGTACTTC. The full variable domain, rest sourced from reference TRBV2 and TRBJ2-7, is EPEVTQTPSHQVTQMGQEVILRCVPISNHLYFYWYRQILGQKVEFLVSFYNNEISEKSEIFDDQFSVERPDGSNFTLKIRSTKLEDSAMYFCATDRPPGQYFGPGTRLTVT.

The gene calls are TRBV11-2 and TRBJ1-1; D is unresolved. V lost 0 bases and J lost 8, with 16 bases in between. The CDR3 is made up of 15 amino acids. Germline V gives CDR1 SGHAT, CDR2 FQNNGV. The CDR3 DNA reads TGTGCCAGCAGCTTAGATGGTGGAACGGGTGCCGAAGCTTTCTTT. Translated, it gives CASSLDGGTGAEAFF.

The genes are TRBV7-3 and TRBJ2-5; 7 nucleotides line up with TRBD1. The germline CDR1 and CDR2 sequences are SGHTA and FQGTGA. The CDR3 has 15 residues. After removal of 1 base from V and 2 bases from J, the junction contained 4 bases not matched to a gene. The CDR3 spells CASSLKGTVQETQYF. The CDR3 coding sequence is TGTGCCAGCAGCTTAAAAGGGACAGTTCAAGAGACCCAGTACTTC.

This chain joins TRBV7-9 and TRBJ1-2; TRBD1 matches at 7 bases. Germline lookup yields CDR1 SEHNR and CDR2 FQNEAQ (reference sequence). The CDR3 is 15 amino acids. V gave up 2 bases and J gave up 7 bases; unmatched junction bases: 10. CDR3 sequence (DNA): TGTGCCAGCAGCTTATTTGGCGGAGGGGGCCTTGGCTACACCTTC. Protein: CASSLFGGGGLGYTF.

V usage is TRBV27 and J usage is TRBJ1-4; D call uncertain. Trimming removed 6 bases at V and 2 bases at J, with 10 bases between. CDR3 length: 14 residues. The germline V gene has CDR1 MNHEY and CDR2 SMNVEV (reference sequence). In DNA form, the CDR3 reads TGTGCCAGCAGCCACAGTGGCACTAATGAAAAACTGTTTTTT. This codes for CASSHSGTNEKLFF.

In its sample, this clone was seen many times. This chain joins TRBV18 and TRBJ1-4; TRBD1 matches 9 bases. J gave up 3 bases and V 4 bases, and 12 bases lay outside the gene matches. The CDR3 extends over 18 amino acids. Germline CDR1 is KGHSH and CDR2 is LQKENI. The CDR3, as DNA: TGTGCCAGCTCACGGTCCGGGACAGGGACCCTGGCTAATGAAAAACTGTTTTTT. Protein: CASSRSGTGTLANEKLFF.

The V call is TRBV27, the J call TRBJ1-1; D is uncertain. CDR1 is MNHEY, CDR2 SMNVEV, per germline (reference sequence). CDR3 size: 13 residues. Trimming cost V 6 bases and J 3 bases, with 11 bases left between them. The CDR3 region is CASREGGDTEAFF. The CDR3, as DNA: TGTGCCAGCAGAGAGGGTGGGGACACTGAAGCTTTCTTT.